This passage covers 24 T cell receptor beta chains from one sample sequenced in a study of neurological immune-mediated disorders. Time point here: longitudinal time-point 1 (baseline). TCRdb itself ran the 5' RACE reads through MiXCR, one entry per CDR3 protein. The sample yields 40,000 or so distinct CDR3 sequences, 3% to 3.5% seen once. Sequenced material: PBMCs. Receptors were obtained from a woman aged 60-75 years with multiple sclerosis.

In its sample, this clonotype was seen many times. The chain employs TRBV6-5 and TRBJ1-1; D is possibly TRBD1 (6 bases). V lost 7 bases and J lost 4, with 13 bases in between. Germline values: CDR1 MNHEY, CDR2 SVGAGI. The CDR3 is 13 amino acids. The CDR3 region has the DNA TGTGCCAGCAACAGGGTAGAGGGCACTGAAGCTTTCTTT. Its translation: CASNRVEGTEAFF.

At least ten counts were recorded for this clonotype. The CDR3 region is CASSNNKVREQFF. CDR3 sequence (DNA): TGTGCCAGCAGCAACAACAAGGTTAGGGAGCAGTTCTTC. This sequence joins TRBV5-8 and TRBJ2-1; D uncertain. Germline CDR1 reads SGHTS; CDR2 reads YDEGEE. Trimming removed 4 bases from V and 10 bases from J, with 15 bases in between. CDR3 length: 13 amino acids. The variable domain in full, with the rest retrieved from reference TRBV5-8 and TRBJ2-1, is EAGVTQSPTHLIKTRGQQATLRCSPISGHTSVYWYQQALGLGLQFLLWYDEGEERNRGNFPPRFSGRQFPNYSSELNVNALELEDSALYLCASSNNKVREQFFGPGTRLTVL.

This clonotype came up many times. The rearrangement joins TRBV5-1 to TRBJ2-1; 11 bases line up with TRBD2. Germline lookup yields CDR1 SGHRS and CDR2 YFSETQ. V trimming: 0 bases; J trimming: 9 bases; junction bases outside the gene matches: 5. CDR3 size: 15 residues. CDR3 nucleotide sequence: TGCGCCAGCAGCTTGGTAGCGGGGGGGCAGAGTGAGCAGTTCTTC. Translated, it gives CASSLVAGGQSEQFF.

This clonotype was seen at least ten times. The V gene is TRBV3-1, the J gene TRBJ1-2; 9 nucleotides align to TRBD1. Per germline, CDR1 LGHDT and CDR2 YNNKEL (reference sequence). The length of the CDR3 is 14 residues. The V segment lost 2 bases and the J segment 4 bases; nucleotides outside the gene matches: 2. Written as DNA, the CDR3 is TGTGCCAGCAGCCAAACGACAGGGGGCTATGGCTACACCTTC. This gives the protein CASSQTTGGYGYTF.

At least ten counts were recorded for this clonotype. The chain links TRBV15 to TRBJ2-5; weak D call: TRBD2 (6 bases). Trimming left V 1 base short and J 2 bases short, with 8 bases between. Germline loops: CDR1 LNHNV, CDR2 YYDKDF (reference sequence). CDR3 size: 14 residues. CDR3 in amino acids: CATSRVGLQETQYF. The CDR3 DNA sequence: TGTGCCACCAGCAGAGTGGGACTTCAAGAGACCCAGTACTTC.

This clonotype has ten or more counts. The CDR3 DNA follows: TGTGCCAGTAGAAAAGACACCCGCAATCAGCCCCAGCATTTT. It is translated as CASRKDTRNQPQHF. J is TRBJ1-5 and V is TRBV19; D gene uncertain. The CDR3 extends over 14 amino acids. Germline assignment: CDR1 LNHDA and CDR2 SQIVND (reference sequence). Trimming removed 6 bases from V and 2 bases from J, with 11 bases in between.

This clonotype rates as medium-sized. The chain combines TRBV5-1 with TRBJ1-2; perhaps TRBD1 as D (5 bases). This CDR3 region has 12 residues. CDR1 is SGHRS, CDR2 YFSETQ, per germline. Trimming pared 3 bases from V and 2 bases from J, leaving 5 bases between. CDR3 DNA sequence: TGCGCCAGCAGCTGGGACAACTATGGCTACACCTTC. It is translated as CASSWDNYGYTF. Full variable domain (remainder filled in from reference TRBV5-1 and TRBJ1-2): KAGVTQTPRYLIKTRGQQVTLSCSPISGHRSVSWYQQTPGQGLQFLFEYFSETQRNKGNFPGRFSGRQFSNSRSEMNVSTLELGDSALYLCASSWDNYGYTFGSGTRLTVV.

In this sample, this clonotype turned up many times. The rearrangement uses TRBV7-7 and TRBJ2-7; TRBD1 aligns across 9 bases. The CDR3 sequence is 13 residues long. From germline, CDR1 is SSHAT and CDR2 FNYEAQ (reference sequence). Unmatched junction bases numbered 4, after V lost 5 bases and J lost 5 bases. CDR3 coding DNA: TGTGCCAGCAGCCGGGACAGGGTGGACGAGCAGTACTTC. Translated: CASSRDRVDEQYF. Complete variable domain (other parts from reference TRBV7-7 and TRBJ2-7): GAGVSQSPRYKVTKRGQDVTLRCDPISSHATLYWYQQALGQGPEFLTYFNYEAQPDKSGLPSDRFSAERPEGSISTLTIQRTEQRDSAMYRCASSRDRVDEQYFGPGTRLTVT.

This clonotype was counted ten times or more. The V and J genes are TRBV20-1 and TRBJ2-3; D unresolved. Germline V gene data show CDR1 as DFQATT and CDR2 as SNEGSKA (reference sequence). This CDR3 spans 14 amino acids. With 6 bases removed from V and 0 bases from J, the gap between germline ends came to 13 bases. The CDR3 DNA reads TGCAGTGCGGCAAGGACGGCTAGCACAGATACGCAGTATTTT. It yields the protein CSAARTASTDTQYF.

In this sample, this clonotype turned up many times. This rearrangement joins TRBV2 to TRBJ2-3, with 8 bases aligning to TRBD2. CDR1 SNHLY and CDR2 FYNNEI come from the germline V gene. The CDR3 runs to 15 residues. V shed 2 bases and J 0 bases; nucleotides not matched to a gene: 1. CDR3 sequence: CASSEPSGSTDTQYF. The CDR3 region has the DNA TGTGCCAGCAGTGAACCTAGCGGGAGCACAGATACGCAGTATTTT.

This clonotype was detected many times. The rearrangement links TRBV10-3 to TRBJ1-2; D is possibly TRBD1 (6 bases). CDR3 length: 11 amino acids. Trimming shortened V by 8 bases and J by 13 bases, and 17 bases separated the two germline ends. The germline V gene has CDR1 ENHRY and CDR2 SYGVKD. CDR3 nucleotide sequence: TGTGCCATCGGAATCGGGACACCCACCACCTTC. Its protein is CAIGIGTPTTF.

This clonotype showed up many times. The V gene is TRBV28, the J gene TRBJ1-4, with a tentative D call TRBD1 (6 bases). Germline V gives CDR1 MDHEN, CDR2 SYDVKM. The CDR3 is 15 residues long. Trimming removed 4 bases at V and 4 bases at J, with 13 bases between. The CDR3 nucleotides are TGTGCCAGCAGTTCGGCGACAGGCCGTAATGAAAAACTGTTTTTT. The encoded protein is CASSSATGRNEKLFF.

This clonotype appeared many times. This chain uses TRBV5-1 with TRBJ1-1; 7 nucleotides line up with TRBD1. V gave up 2 bases and J gave up 5 bases; unmatched junction bases: 12. Germline assignment: CDR1 SGHRS and CDR2 YFSETQ. This CDR3 is built from 16 residues. CDR3 in amino acids: CASSFAAGGSGTEAFF. The CDR3 bases are TGCGCCAGCAGCTTTGCGGCAGGGGGGTCGGGTACTGAAGCTTTCTTT.

This clonotype has ten or more counts. The gene calls are TRBV29-1 and TRBJ2-4; 9 bases are shared with TRBD1. Germline CDR1 is SQVTM and CDR2 is ANQGSEA. CDR3 length: 12 residues. V lost 7 bases and J lost 4; bases outside the gene matches: 2. In nucleotides, the CDR3 is TGCAGCGGGACAGGGGTTAAAAACATTCAGTACTTC. Residues: CSGTGVKNIQYF.

The chain combines TRBV12-3 or TRBV12-4 with TRBJ2-3, with D uncertain. V lost 7 bases and J 2 bases, leaving 13 bases between the germline ends. There are 14 residues in the CDR3. The CDR3 spells CASTPPGNTDTQYF. CDR3 DNA: TGTGCCAGCACCCCACCTGGGAACACAGATACGCAGTATTTT.

In this sample, this clonotype turned up many times. The chain recombines TRBV6-6 with TRBJ1-1, with 7 bases identical to TRBD1. V shed 6 bases, J shed 5 bases, and the junction held 3 bases outside the gene matches. CDR3 size: 12 residues. CDR1 MNHNY and CDR2 SVGAGI come from the germline V gene (reference sequence). As DNA, the CDR3 is TGTGCCAGCAGCCGGACAGGTACTGAAGCTTTCTTT. This translates into CASSRTGTEAFF.

This clonotype was found many times. V is TRBV20-1 and J is TRBJ1-2; D remains ambiguous. CDR3 length equals 10 residues. The V gene lost 7 bases and the J gene lost 7 bases, with 10 bases spanning the gap. Germline CDR1 DFQATT, CDR2 SNEGSKA (reference sequence). The CDR3 region is CSVYSGGYTF. The CDR3 DNA is TGCAGTGTCTACAGCGGTGGCTACACCTTC.

This clonotype appeared many times. The genes are TRBV28 and TRBJ1-2; maybe TRBD1 (5 bases). V gave up 10 bases and J gave up 2 bases, with 14 bases separating them. This CDR3 comprises 13 residues. The germline gives CDR1 MDHEN, CDR2 SYDVKM. The CDR3 sequence: CATRAAKNYGYTF. The CDR3 DNA reads as TGTGCCACCAGGGCCGCGAAGAACTATGGCTACACCTTC.

This clonotype was counted many times. The V call is TRBV28, the J call TRBJ2-5, with 10 bases lining up with TRBD1. The CDR3 extends over 15 amino acids. CDR1 is MDHEN and CDR2 is SYDVKM in the germline V gene. V shed 6 bases and J 5 bases; nucleotides not matched to a gene: 9. This CDR3 reads CASSTPGQGYETQYF. CDR3 bases: TGTGCCAGCAGCACCCCGGGACAGGGGTACGAGACCCAGTACTTC. Full variable domain (outside the CDR3, taken from reference TRBV28 and TRBJ2-5): DVKVTQSSRYLVKRTGEKVFLECVQDMDHENMFWYRQDPGLGLRLIYFSYDVKMKEKGDIPEGYSVSREKKERFSLILESASTNQTSMYLCASSTPGQGYETQYFGPGTRLLVL.

This clonotype has ten or more counts. The gene calls are TRBV28 and TRBJ2-1, with 12 bases that match TRBD2. V gave up 5 bases and J gave up 6 bases; unmatched junction bases: 5. The germline CDR1 and CDR2 sequences are MDHEN and SYDVKM. The CDR3 extends over 15 amino acids. The CDR3 loop reads CASSPETSGGNEQFF. The CDR3 region has the DNA TGTGCCAGCAGTCCAGAGACTAGCGGGGGCAATGAGCAGTTCTTC. Complete variable domain (other parts from reference TRBV28 and TRBJ2-1): DVKVTQSSRYLVKRTGEKVFLECVQDMDHENMFWYRQDPGLGLRLIYFSYDVKMKEKGDIPEGYSVSREKKERFSLILESASTNQTSMYLCASSPETSGGNEQFFGPGTRLTVL.

In this sample, this clonotype turned up many times. Its ends do not fully match the called genes, so a read error is possible. This chain uses TRBV20-1 with TRBJ2-5; either TRBD1 or TRBD2 may fit D (6 bases each). The germline gives CDR1 DFQATT, CDR2 SNEGSKA (reference sequence). The CDR3 is made up of 16 amino acids. As DNA, the CDR3 is TGCAGTGCCAGAGCCGGTCGGGGGCCCCTTCAAGAGACCCAGTACTTC. Amino acids: CSARAGRGPLQETQYF.

This clonotype was observed at least ten times. The V and J genes are TRBV5-1 and TRBJ2-2; D is perhaps TRBD1 (6 bases). The CDR3 contains 15 residues. Germline V gene data show CDR1 as SGHRS and CDR2 as YFSETQ. V dropped 1 base and J dropped 5 bases, with 12 bases sitting between them. CDR3 coding DNA: TGCGCCAGCAGCTTGCAGGGGTTCGAGACCGGGGAGCTGTTTTTT. Its protein is CASSLQGFETGELFF.

This clonotype showed up many times. CDR3 region: CSARVFGTSSYNEQFF. The CDR3 DNA sequence: TGCAGTGCTAGAGTTTTTGGGACTAGCTCCTACAATGAGCAGTTCTTC. The rearrangement joins TRBV20-1 to TRBJ2-1, with 8 bases aligning to TRBD2. The CDR3 contains 16 residues. Trimming removed 1 base from V and 0 bases from J; junction bases left unmatched: 5. The germline CDR1 and CDR2 sequences are DFQATT and SNEGSKA (reference sequence).

This clonotype was observed at least ten times. This chain connects TRBV18 to TRBJ2-7, with D unresolved. The CDR3 runs to 15 residues. V was cut by 2 bases and J by 3 bases, with 14 bases left in between. Germline assignment: CDR1 KGHSH and CDR2 LQKENI. The CDR3 nucleotides read TGTGCCAGCTCACCAACGCCAGTTCCTAGCTACGAGCAGTACTTC. Its protein product is CASSPTPVPSYEQYF.